Shown below are 10 T cell receptor beta chains from a single sample sequenced in a study of blood T cells in healthy people across ages (dated by TCRdb to about 2015). The receptor library was made with 5' RACE. The instrument was an Illumina HiSeq 2500. A second 7 to 11 cycle PCR used a sample-barcoded 5' primer and a J-beta primer mix. TCRdb trimmed public reads at Q25 via fastp, called clones via MiXCR and kept in-frame beta chains. Every entry covers one CDR3 protein and lists the most common genes and DNA from its rows. This sample holds roughly 800,000 distinct CDR3 sequences; 58% were observed only once. The ten largest clones represent approximately 23% of the sample. The sample was blood. The receptor source for this set is a man aged 25-40 years in good health.

The CDR3 DNA reads TGTGCCAGCAGCCAAGAGGGCCCCTACAATGAGCAGTTCTTC. The encoded protein is CASSQEGPYNEQFF. The chain recombines TRBV4-2 with TRBJ2-1, with D unclear. This CDR3 has 14 residues. V dropped 0 bases and J dropped 2 bases, with 5 bases sitting between them. CDR1 and CDR2 (germline): LGHNA, YNFKEQ.

The J gene is TRBJ1-2, the V gene TRBV7-9, with 9 positions matching TRBD1. This CDR3 is 13 amino acids long. The ends lost 5 bases at V and 11 bases at J; junction bases unmatched: 9. Germline V CDR1 and CDR2: SEHNR, FQNEAQ (reference sequence). The CDR3 coding sequence is TGTGCCAGCAGCCCTGACAGGGGGAAGGAATACACCTTC. Its translation: CASSPDRGKEYTF.

V and J are TRBV4-2 and TRBJ1-1; possible D gene TRBD1, 5 bases. CDR1 and CDR2 from the germline V gene are LGHNA and YNFKEQ. The CDR3 is made up of 13 amino acids. Trimming stripped 4 bases from V and 8 bases from J, with 14 bases between. CDR3 DNA sequence: TGTGCCAGCAGCCCGGGGACCGACCCCGAAGCTTTCTTT. Its protein product is CASSPGTDPEAFF.

V gene TRBV5-1 combines with J gene TRBJ1-1, with D unresolved. The CDR3 is 14 amino acids. V was cut by 0 bases and J by 1 base, with 7 bases left in between. The germline V gene encodes CDR1 SGHRS and CDR2 YFSETQ. The CDR3 sequence: CASSLEPENTEAFF. Written as DNA, the CDR3 is TGCGCCAGCAGCTTGGAGCCGGAGAACACTGAAGCTTTCTTT.

This clonotype was recorded a few times. The chain employs TRBV5-5 and TRBJ1-5; D call uncertain. The CDR3 loop spans 15 amino acids. Germline V gives CDR1 SGHKS, CDR2 YYEKEE (reference sequence). V dropped 4 bases and J dropped 4 bases, with 15 bases sitting between them. The CDR3 reads CASSGMDGGNQPQHF. The DNA of the CDR3 is TGTGCCAGCAGCGGAATGGACGGAGGTAATCAGCCCCAGCATTTT.

This clonotype was detected a few times. The chain uses TRBV12-3 or TRBV12-4 and TRBJ1-4; the D is unclear. V lost 5 bases, J lost 10 bases, and 29 bases lay in between. CDR3 length: 18 residues. CDR3 loop: CASSASISLTASVGKLFF. In DNA, the CDR3 is TGTGCCAGCAGTGCCTCCATTTCTCTGACCGCCAGCGTGGGAAAACTGTTTTTT.

This chain joins TRBV28 and TRBJ2-5, with D perhaps being TRBD1 or TRBD2 (6 bases each). Germline loops: CDR1 MDHEN, CDR2 SYDVKM. V was cut by 4 bases and J by 11 bases, with 17 bases left in between. The CDR3 loop spans 13 amino acids. The CDR3 is CASSSDRSREQYF. In nucleotides, the CDR3 is TGTGCCAGCAGTTCCGACAGGTCTCGGGAGCAGTACTTC.

This clonotype was found many times. The V call is TRBV10-3, the J call TRBJ1-2; no firm D call. The CDR3 extends over 11 amino acids. The V end lost 10 bases, the J end lost 0 bases, and 6 bases lay between the germline ends. Germline V lookup: CDR1 ENHRY, CDR2 SYGVKD. The CDR3 reads CATRTNYGYTF. In DNA, the CDR3 is TGTGCCACCCGGACTAACTATGGCTACACCTTC.

The V and J genes are TRBV20-1 and TRBJ1-1, with a possible D match to TRBD1 (5 bases). This CDR3 is 14 amino acids long. Germline V gives CDR1 DFQATT, CDR2 SNEGSKA (reference sequence). Trimming removed 6 bases at V and 1 base at J, with 15 bases between. DNA of the CDR3: TGCAGTGCCCGAACCATGACAGCGAACACTGAAGCTTTCTTT. Translated: CSARTMTANTEAFF.

This clonotype was counted a few times. The gene calls are TRBV20-1 and TRBJ2-7; 8 bases agree with TRBD1. The germline CDR1 and CDR2 sequences are DFQATT and SNEGSKA (reference sequence). J lost 6 bases, V lost 3 bases, and 10 bases had no gene match. The CDR3 is 14 amino acids. The CDR3 coding sequence is TGCAGTGCTAGTAAACCCCTGGACAGGGCCGAGCAGTACTTC. This translates into CSASKPLDRAEQYF.